The rows below give T cell receptor beta chains drawn from one sample of a study of identical twins. TCRdb independently ran MiXCR on the 5' RACE reads; one entry per CDR3 protein. The table includes hundreds of thousands of distinct CDR3 sequences, about 24% detected once. These data were also reused for a study on T cells expressing NK-cell markers.

Sequencing was carried out using CD4+ T cells sorted from blood. The receptors shown here come from a woman aged 18-29 years in good health. Each CDR3 is given with its conserved first and last residue. Fields, in order: J gene, D gene, V gene, clone size, CDR3 protein, CDR3 DNA. D genes are given only for firm matches. Rows give clone size only sometimes, using once, few, many, or a class for an expanded clone.

j_gene: TRBJ2-7
d_gene: .
v_gene: TRBV5-1
abundance: few
CDR3aa: CASSTGSYGYSYEQYF
CDR3nt: TGCGCCAGCAGCACGGGATCTTACGGCTACTCCTACGAGCAGTACTTC

j_gene: TRBJ2-1
d_gene: TRBD2
v_gene: TRBV9
abundance: .
CDR3aa: CASSFGEGAYNEQFF
CDR3nt: TGTGCCAGCAGCTTCGGGGAGGGCGCCTACAATGAGCAGTTCTTC

j_gene: TRBJ2-1
d_gene: .
v_gene: TRBV5-5
abundance: few
CDR3aa: CASSGLYGDEQFF
CDR3nt: TGTGCCAGCAGCGGTCTCTACGGCGATGAGCAGTTCTTC

j_gene: TRBJ2-1
d_gene: TRBD2
v_gene: TRBV11-2
abundance: .
CDR3aa: CASSFGTRGYNEQFF
CDR3nt: TGTGCCAGCAGCTTCGGGACTAGAGGCTACAATGAGCAGTTCTTC

j_gene: TRBJ2-7
d_gene: TRBD1
v_gene: TRBV13
abundance: few
CDR3aa: CASSLGGQGISQYF
CDR3nt: TGTGCCAGCAGCTTAGGAGGACAGGGTATTTCGCAGTACTTC

j_gene: TRBJ1-1
d_gene: .
v_gene: TRBV5-1
abundance: many
CDR3aa: CASSAGHQDTEAFF
CDR3nt: TGCGCCAGCAGCGCGGGACACCAAGACACTGAAGCTTTCTTT

j_gene: TRBJ1-2
d_gene: .
v_gene: TRBV6-5
abundance: .
CDR3aa: CASSYPTRGIANYGYTF
CDR3nt: TGTGCCAGCAGTTACCCGACGCGGGGGATAGCTAACTATGGCTACACCTTC

j_gene: TRBJ1-3
d_gene: .
v_gene: TRBV20-1
abundance: .
CDR3aa: CSVPGASGNTIYF
CDR3nt: TGCAGTGTGCCCGGGGCGTCGGGAAACACCATATATTTT

j_gene: TRBJ1-1
d_gene: TRBD1
v_gene: TRBV15
abundance: once
CDR3aa: CATGAPGQGAMAFF
CDR3nt: TGTGCCACCGGGGCTCCGGGACAGGGGGCTATGGCTTTCTTT

j_gene: TRBJ1-4
d_gene: .
v_gene: TRBV7-7
abundance: .
CDR3aa: CASSSDKGEKLFF
CDR3nt: TGTGCTAGCAGCTCAGACAAGGGGGAAAAACTGTTTTTT

j_gene: TRBJ2-1
d_gene: .
v_gene: TRBV3-1
abundance: .
CDR3aa: CASSQEGYNEQFF
CDR3nt: TGTGCCAGCAGCCAAGAAGGATACAATGAGCAGTTCTTC

j_gene: TRBJ2-5
d_gene: .
v_gene: TRBV5-1
abundance: .
CDR3aa: CASRPGGTANLLEETQYF
CDR3nt: TGCGCCAGCAGGCCGGGCGGGACAGCAAACCTCTTAGAAGAGACCCAGTACTTC

j_gene: TRBJ2-5
d_gene: TRBD1
v_gene: TRBV29-1
abundance: few
CDR3aa: CSIGRTGSQETQYF
CDR3nt: TGCAGCATTGGGAGGACAGGGTCACAAGAGACCCAGTACTTC

j_gene: TRBJ2-1
d_gene: .
v_gene: TRBV5-1
abundance: many
CDR3aa: CASSELNEQFF
CDR3nt: TGCGCCAGCAGCGAGCTGAATGAGCAGTTCTTC

j_gene: TRBJ2-5
d_gene: TRBD2
v_gene: TRBV7-6
abundance: once
CDR3aa: CASSHGTSGTETQYF
CDR3nt: TGTGCCAGCAGCCACGGGACTAGCGGGACAGAGACCCAGTACTTC

j_gene: TRBJ2-7
d_gene: .
v_gene: TRBV6-2/TRBV6-3
abundance: .
CDR3aa: CASRQTYYEQYF
CDR3nt: TGTGCCAGCAGACAAACCTACTACGAGCAGTACTTC